The sequence of this TCR beta chain was determined in a study of shared clonotypes between healthy human individuals. The protocol was immunoSEQ multiplex PCR, while the TCRdb copy is restricted to in-frame clones and leaves out a portion. In the table there are approximately 2,200,000 clones, roughly 91% of which are singletons. Only CD45RO-negative cells positively selected for CCR7 counted as naive CD8 cells, so terminally differentiated effector memory CD45RA+ cells were excluded. Germline V gene sequence: CDR1 SNHLY, CDR2 FYNNEI. Trimming took off 2 bases at V and 3 bases at J, with 8 bases between the two ends. The CDR3 sequence is 14 residues long.

The sequenced sample was naive CD8+ T cells from PBMCs. The chain uses TRBV2 and TRBJ1-3; unclear D gene. The clonotype was recovered from a man aged 18 to 29 in good health. Some clones in this sample may be carry-over from other donors' samples. CDR3 DNA sequence: TGTGCCAGCAGTGAATTATTCAGTGGAAACACCATATATTTT. Protein: CASSELFSGNTIYF.